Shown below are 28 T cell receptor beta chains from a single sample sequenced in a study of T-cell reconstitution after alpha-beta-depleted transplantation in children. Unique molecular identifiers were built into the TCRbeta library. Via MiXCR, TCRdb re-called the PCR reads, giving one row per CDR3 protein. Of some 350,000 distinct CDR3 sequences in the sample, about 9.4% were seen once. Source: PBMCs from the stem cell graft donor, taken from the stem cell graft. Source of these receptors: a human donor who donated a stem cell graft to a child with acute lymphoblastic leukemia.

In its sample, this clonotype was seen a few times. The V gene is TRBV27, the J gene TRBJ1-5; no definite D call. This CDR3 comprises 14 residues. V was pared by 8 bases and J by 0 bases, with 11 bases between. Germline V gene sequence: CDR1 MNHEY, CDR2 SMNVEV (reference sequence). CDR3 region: CASGSFPSNQPQHF. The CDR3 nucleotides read TGTGCCAGCGGCAGCTTCCCTAGCAATCAGCCCCAGCATTTT.

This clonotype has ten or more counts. This CDR3 reads CASSSILRVTPYNEQFF. CDR3 in DNA: TGTGCCAGCAGTAGCATACTAAGGGTAACCCCCTACAATGAGCAGTTCTTC. The V call is TRBV27, the J call TRBJ2-1; the D is unclear. CDR3 length: 17 residues. CDR1 MNHEY and CDR2 SMNVEV come from the germline V gene (reference sequence). V shed 5 bases and J shed 2 bases, with 19 bases lying between them.

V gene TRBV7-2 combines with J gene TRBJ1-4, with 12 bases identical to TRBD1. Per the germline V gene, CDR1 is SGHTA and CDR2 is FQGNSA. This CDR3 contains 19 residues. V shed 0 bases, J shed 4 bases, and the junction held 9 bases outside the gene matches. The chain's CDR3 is CASSLAPPGQGASNEKLFF. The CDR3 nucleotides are TGTGCCAGCAGCTTAGCGCCGCCGGGACAGGGGGCGAGTAATGAAAAACTGTTTTTT.

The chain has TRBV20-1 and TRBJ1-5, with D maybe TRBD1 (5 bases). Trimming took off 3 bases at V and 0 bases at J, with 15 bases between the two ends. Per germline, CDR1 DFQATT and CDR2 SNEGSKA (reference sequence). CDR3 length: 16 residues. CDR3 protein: CSASLARGNSNQPQHF. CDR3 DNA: TGCAGTGCTAGCCTAGCGAGGGGAAATAGCAATCAGCCCCAGCATTTT.

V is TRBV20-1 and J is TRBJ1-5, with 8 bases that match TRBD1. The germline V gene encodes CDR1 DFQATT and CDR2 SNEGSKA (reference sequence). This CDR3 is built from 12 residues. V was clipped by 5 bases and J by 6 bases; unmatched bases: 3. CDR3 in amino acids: CSAVRGLQPQHF. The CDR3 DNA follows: TGCAGTGCTGTCAGGGGGCTTCAGCCCCAGCATTTT.

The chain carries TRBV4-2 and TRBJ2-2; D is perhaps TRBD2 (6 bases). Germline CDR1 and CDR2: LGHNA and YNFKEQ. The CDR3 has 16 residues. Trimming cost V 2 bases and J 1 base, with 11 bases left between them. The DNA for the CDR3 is TGTGCCAGCAGCCAATGGCCTAGCGTGAACACCGGGGAGCTGTTTTTT. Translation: CASSQWPSVNTGELFF.

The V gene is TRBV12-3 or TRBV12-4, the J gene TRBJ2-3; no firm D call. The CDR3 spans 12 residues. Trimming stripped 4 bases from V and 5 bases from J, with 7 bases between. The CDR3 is CASSSFVDTQYF. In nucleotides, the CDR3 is TGTGCCAGCAGTTCCTTTGTAGATACGCAGTATTTT.

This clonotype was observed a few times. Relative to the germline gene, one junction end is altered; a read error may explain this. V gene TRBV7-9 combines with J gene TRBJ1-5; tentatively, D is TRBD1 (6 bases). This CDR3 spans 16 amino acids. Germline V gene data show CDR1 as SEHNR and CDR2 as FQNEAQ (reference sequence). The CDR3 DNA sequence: TGTGCCAGCAGCTTAGAGGGGGAGTATAGCCATCAGCCCCAGCATTTT. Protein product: CASSLEGEYSHQPQHF.

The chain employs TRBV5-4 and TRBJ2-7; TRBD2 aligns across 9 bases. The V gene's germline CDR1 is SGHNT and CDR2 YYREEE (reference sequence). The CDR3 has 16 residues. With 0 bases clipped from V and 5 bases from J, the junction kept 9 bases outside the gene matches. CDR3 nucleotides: TGTGCCAGCAGCTTGGCTCGCGGGAGGGTCGCTGACGAGCAGTACTTC. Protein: CASSLARGRVADEQYF.

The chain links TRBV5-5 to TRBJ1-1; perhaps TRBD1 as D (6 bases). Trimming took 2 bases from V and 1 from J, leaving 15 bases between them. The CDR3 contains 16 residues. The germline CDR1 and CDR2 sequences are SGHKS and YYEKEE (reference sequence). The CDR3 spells CASSFTSDRKNTEAFF. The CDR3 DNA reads TGTGCCAGCAGCTTCACCTCGGACAGAAAGAACACTGAAGCTTTCTTT.

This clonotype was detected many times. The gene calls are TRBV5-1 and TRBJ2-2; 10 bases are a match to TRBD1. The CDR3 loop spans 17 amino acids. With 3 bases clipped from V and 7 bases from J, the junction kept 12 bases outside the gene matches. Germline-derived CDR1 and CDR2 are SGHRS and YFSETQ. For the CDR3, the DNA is TGCGCCAGCAGCTCGACTCCGGGACAGGGGACGGGCGGGGAGCTGTTTTTT. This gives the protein CASSSTPGQGTGGELFF.

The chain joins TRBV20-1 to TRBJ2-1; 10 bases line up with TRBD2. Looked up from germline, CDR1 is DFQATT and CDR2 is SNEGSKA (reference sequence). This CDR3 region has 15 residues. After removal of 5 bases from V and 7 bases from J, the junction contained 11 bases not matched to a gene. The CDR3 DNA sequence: TGCAGTGCTCGAGCTAGCGGGGGAGCGGGGAATGAGCAGTTCTTC. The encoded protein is CSARASGGAGNEQFF.

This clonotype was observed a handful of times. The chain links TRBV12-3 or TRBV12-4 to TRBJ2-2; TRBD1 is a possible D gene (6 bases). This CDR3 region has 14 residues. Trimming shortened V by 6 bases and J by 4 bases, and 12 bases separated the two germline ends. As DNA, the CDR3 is TGTGCCAGCAGGCGGACAGATCTCACCGGGGAGCTGTTTTTT. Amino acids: CASRRTDLTGELFF.

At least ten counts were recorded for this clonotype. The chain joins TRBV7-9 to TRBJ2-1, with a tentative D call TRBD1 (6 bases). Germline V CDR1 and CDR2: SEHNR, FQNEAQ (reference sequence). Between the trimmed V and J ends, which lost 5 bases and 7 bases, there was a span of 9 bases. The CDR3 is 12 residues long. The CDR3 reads CASSMGHNEQFF. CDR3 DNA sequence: TGTGCCAGCAGCATGGGACATAATGAGCAGTTCTTC.

The CDR3 reads CAWSGTGGNQPQHF. DNA of the CDR3: TGTGCCTGGAGTGGGACAGGAGGCAATCAGCCCCAGCATTTT. The chain uses TRBV30 and TRBJ1-5; 7 nucleotides agree with TRBD1. From germline, CDR1 is GTSNPN and CDR2 SVGIG (reference sequence). V lost 1 base to trimming and J lost 2 bases; unmatched junction nucleotides: 2. The CDR3 contains 14 residues.

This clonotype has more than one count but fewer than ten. This CDR3 reads CSARDPTVSYNEQFF. The CDR3 DNA reads TGCAGTGCTAGAGACCCGACAGTGTCCTACAATGAGCAGTTCTTC. The chain joins TRBV20-1 to TRBJ2-1; D is perhaps TRBD1 (5 bases). V gave up 0 bases and J gave up 1 base, with 10 bases separating them. Germline V gene sequence: CDR1 DFQATT, CDR2 SNEGSKA (reference sequence). The CDR3 is made up of 15 amino acids.

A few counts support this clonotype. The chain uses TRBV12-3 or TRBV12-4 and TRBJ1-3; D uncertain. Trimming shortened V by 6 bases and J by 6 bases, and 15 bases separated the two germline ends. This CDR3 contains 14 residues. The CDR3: CASSVRGTLNTIYF. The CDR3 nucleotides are TGTGCCAGCAGCGTCCGGGGTACCCTAAACACCATATATTTT.

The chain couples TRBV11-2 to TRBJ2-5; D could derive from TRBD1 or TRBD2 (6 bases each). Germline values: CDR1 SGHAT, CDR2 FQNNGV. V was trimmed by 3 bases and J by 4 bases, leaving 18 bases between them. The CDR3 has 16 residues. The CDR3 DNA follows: TGTGCCAGCAGCTTGTTCCGAGGGGGGAGTTTAGAGACCCAGTACTTC. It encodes CASSLFRGGSLETQYF.

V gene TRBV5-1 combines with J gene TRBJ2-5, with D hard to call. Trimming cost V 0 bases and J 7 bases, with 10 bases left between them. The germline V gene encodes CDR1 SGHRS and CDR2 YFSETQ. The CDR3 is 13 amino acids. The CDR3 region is CASSLDVPGTQYF. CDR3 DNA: TGCGCCAGCAGCTTGGATGTCCCGGGGACCCAGTACTTC.

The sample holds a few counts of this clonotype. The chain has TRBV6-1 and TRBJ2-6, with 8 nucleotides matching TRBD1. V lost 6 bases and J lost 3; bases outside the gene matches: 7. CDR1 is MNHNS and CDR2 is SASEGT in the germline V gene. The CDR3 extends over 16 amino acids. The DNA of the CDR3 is TGTGCCAGCAGAATCTCAGGGGGCGGTGGGGCCAACGTCCTGACTTTC. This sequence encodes CASRISGGGGANVLTF.

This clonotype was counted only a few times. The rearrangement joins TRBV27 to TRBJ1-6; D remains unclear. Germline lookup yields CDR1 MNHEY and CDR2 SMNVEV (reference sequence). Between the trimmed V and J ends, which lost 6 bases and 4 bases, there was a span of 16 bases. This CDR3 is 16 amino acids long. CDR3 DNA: TGTGCCAGCAGCAGCGGGGTGGTGGATTATAATTCACCCCTCCACTTT. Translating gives CASSSGVVDYNSPLHF.

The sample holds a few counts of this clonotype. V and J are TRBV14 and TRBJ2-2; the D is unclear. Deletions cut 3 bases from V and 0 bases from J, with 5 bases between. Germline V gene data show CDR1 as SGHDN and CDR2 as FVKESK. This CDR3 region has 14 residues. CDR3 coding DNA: TGTGCCAGCAGCCATATGGCGAACACCGGGGAGCTGTTTTTT. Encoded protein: CASSHMANTGELFF.

Written as DNA, the CDR3 is TGTGCCAGCCGGGACAGGGGATCCAGGAGCTCCTACAATGAGCAGTTCTTC. It encodes CASRDRGSRSSYNEQFF. The chain employs TRBV19 and TRBJ2-1; 10 bases fit TRBD1. V was clipped by 9 bases and J by 0 bases; unmatched bases: 11. Germline CDR1 LNHDA, CDR2 SQIVND (reference sequence). The CDR3 extends over 17 amino acids. The full variable domain, with the rest looked up from reference TRBV19 and TRBJ2-1, is DGGITQSPKYLFRKEGQNVTLSCEQNLNHDAMYWYRQDPGQGLRLIYYSQIVNDFQKGDIAEGYSVSREKKESFPLTVTSAQKNPTAFYLCASRDRGSRSSYNEQFFGPGTRLTVL.

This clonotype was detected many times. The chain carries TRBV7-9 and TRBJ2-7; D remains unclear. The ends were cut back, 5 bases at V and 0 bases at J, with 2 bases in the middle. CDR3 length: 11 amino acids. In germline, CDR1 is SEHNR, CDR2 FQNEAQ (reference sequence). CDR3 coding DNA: TGTGCCAGCAGCGCCTCCTACGAGCAGTACTTC. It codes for CASSASYEQYF.

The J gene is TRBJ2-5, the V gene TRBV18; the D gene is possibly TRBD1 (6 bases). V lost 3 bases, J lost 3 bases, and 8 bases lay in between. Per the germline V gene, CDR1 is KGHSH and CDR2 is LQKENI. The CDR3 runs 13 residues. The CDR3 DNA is TGTGCCAGCTCACCCACAGGGAAAGAGACCCAGTACTTC. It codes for CASSPTGKETQYF. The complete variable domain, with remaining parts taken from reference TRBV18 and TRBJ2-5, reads NAGVMQNPRHLVRRRGQEARLRCSPMKGHSHVYWYRQLPEEGLKFMVYLQKENIIDESGMPKERFSAEFPKEGPSILRIQQVVRGDSAAYFCASSPTGKETQYFGPGTRLLVL.

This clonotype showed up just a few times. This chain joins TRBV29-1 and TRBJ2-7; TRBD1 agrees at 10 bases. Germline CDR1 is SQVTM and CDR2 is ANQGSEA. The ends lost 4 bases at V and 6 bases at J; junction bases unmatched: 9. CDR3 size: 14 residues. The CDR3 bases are TGCAGCGTTGTTGGACCCGGGACAGGGGCCGAGCAGTACTTC. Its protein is CSVVGPGTGAEQYF.

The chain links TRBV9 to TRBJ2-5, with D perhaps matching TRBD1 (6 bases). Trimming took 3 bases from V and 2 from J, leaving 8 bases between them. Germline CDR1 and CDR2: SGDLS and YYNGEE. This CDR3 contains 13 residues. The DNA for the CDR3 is TGTGCCAGCAGCGCGGACAGTCAAGAGACCCAGTACTTC. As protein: CASSADSQETQYF.

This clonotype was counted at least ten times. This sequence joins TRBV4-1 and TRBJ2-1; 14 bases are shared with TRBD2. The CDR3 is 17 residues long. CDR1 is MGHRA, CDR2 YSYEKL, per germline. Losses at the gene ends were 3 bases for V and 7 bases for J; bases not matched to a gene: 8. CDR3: CASSQMGLAGAENEQFF. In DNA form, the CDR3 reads TGCGCCAGCAGCCAGATGGGACTAGCGGGAGCGGAGAATGAGCAGTTCTTC.